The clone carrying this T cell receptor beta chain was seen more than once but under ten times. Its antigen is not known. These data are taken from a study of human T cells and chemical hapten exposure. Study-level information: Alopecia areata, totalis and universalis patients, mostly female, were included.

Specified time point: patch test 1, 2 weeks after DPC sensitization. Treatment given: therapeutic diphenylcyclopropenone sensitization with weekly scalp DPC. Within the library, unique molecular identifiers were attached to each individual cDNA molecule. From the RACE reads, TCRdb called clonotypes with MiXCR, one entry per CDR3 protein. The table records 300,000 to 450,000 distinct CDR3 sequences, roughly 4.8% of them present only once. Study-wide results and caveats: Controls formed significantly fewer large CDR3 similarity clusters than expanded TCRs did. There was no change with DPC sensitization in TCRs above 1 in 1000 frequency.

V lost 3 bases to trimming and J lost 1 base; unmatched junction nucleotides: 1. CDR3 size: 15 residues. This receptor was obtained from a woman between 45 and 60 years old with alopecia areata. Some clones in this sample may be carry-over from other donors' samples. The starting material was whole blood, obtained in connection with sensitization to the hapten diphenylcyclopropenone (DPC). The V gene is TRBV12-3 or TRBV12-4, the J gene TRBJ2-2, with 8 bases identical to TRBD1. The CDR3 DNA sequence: TGTGCCAGCAGTTTCGGGACAGGGAACACCGGGGAGCTGTTTTTT. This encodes CASSFGTGNTGELFF.